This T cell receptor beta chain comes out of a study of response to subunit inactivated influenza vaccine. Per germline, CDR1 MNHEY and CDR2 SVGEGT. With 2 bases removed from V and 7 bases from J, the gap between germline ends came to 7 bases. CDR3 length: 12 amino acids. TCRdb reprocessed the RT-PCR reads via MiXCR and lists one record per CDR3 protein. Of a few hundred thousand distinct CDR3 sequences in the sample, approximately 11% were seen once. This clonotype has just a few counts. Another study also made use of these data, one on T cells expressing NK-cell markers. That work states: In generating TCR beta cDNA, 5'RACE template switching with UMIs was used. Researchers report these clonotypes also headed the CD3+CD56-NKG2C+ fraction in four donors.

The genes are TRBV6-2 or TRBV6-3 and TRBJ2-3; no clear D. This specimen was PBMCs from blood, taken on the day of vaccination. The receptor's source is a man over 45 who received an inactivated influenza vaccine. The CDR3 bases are TGTGCCAGCAGTTACCTGGGGAATACGCAGTATTTT. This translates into CASSYLGNTQYF.